This T cell receptor (beta chain) was captured by sequencing in a study of breast tumors, draining lymph nodes, adjacent tissues. Worth noting for this clonotype: Antigen unknown.

Trimming took off 3 bases at V and 0 bases at J, with 13 bases between the two ends. CDR3 length: 16 amino acids. Germline V lookup: CDR1 SNHLY, CDR2 FYNNEI. Study-level results: Tumor and nontumor repertoires were significantly more similar in luminal-like than in basal-like breast cancer. Tumor TCR diversity was below lymph nodes but above nontumor tissue. Data fit most tumor T cells coming from lymph node, expanding in tumor.

Axillary draining lymph nodes of breast cancer patients supplied the node samples. TCRdb re-called the multiplex PCR reads with MiXCR, one entry per CDR3 protein. The data show 150,000 to 200,000 distinct CDR3 sequences, with about 30% seen just once and 4% to 5.5% held by the top ten. The chain has TRBV2 and TRBJ2-3; D may be TRBD1 (6 bases). This sequence originates from a female donor with breast cancer. Some clones in this sample may be carry-over from other donors' samples. The sequencing input was axillary lymph node tissue. The CDR3 sequence is CASSEGTTTSTDTQYF. In DNA form, the CDR3 reads TGTGCCAGCAGTGAGGGGACAACCACTAGCACAGATACGCAGTATTTT.